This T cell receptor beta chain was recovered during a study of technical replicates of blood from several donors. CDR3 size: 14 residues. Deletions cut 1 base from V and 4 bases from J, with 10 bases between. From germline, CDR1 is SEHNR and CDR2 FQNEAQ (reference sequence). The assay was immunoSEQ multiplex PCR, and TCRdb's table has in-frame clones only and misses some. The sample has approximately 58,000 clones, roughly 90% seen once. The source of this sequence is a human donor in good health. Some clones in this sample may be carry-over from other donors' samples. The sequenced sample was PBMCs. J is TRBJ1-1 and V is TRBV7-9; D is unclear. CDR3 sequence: CASSLDGSGTEAFF. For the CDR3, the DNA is TGTGCCAGCAGCTTAGATGGATCGGGCACTGAAGCTTTCTTT.